These 10 T cell receptor beta chains were sequenced from one sample in a study of blood T cells in healthy people across ages. For the second PCR, which ran for 7 to 11 cycles, a sample-barcoded 5' primer and a J-beta primer mix were used. Each CDR3 protein is one row after TCRdb ran MiXCR on the 5' RACE reads. The table lists approximately 850,000 distinct CDR3 sequences, roughly 44% of them singletons. Sequencing input: blood. Receptors originate from a man between 60 and 75 years old in good health.

The chain couples TRBV29-1 to TRBJ2-3, with D uncertain. This CDR3 is 11 amino acids long. The V gene's germline CDR1 is SQVTM and CDR2 ANQGSEA. V lost 8 bases and J lost 5, with 11 bases in between. In nucleotides, the CDR3 is TGCAGCCCCAGGACCGGAGATACGCAGTATTTT. Encoded protein: CSPRTGDTQYF.

The chain has TRBV4-3 and TRBJ2-3; 7 bases agree with TRBD1. J gave up 1 base and V 4 bases, and 5 bases lay outside the gene matches. The CDR3 is 15 residues long. Germline loops: CDR1 LGHNA, CDR2 YSLEER. The CDR3 sequence is CASSPRGLGTDTQYF. DNA for the CDR3: TGCGCCAGCAGCCCGAGGGGGCTCGGCACAGATACGCAGTATTTT.

The chain employs TRBV7-9 and TRBJ2-7; no clear D gene. Germline-derived CDR1 and CDR2 are SEHNR and FQNEAQ (reference sequence). V was trimmed by 5 bases and J by 5 bases, leaving 7 bases between them. This CDR3 comprises 11 residues. As DNA, the CDR3 is TGTGCCAGCAGCAATATAAACGAGCAGTACTTC. Its translation: CASSNINEQYF.

The V gene is TRBV18, the J gene TRBJ2-1, with 10 bases identical to TRBD1. Germline V CDR1 and CDR2: KGHSH, LQKENI. The junction had 6 bases not matched to a gene; V was cut back by 3 bases and J by 7 bases. This CDR3 contains 15 residues. The CDR3 spells CASSPRQGAWNEQFF. The CDR3 region has the DNA TGTGCCAGCTCACCCCGACAGGGGGCCTGGAATGAGCAGTTCTTC. The variable domain in full, completed from reference TRBV18 and TRBJ2-1, reads NAGVMQNPRHLVRRRGQEARLRCSPMKGHSHVYWYRQLPEEGLKFMVYLQKENIIDESGMPKERFSAEFPKEGPSILRIQQVVRGDSAAYFCASSPRQGAWNEQFFGPGTRLTVL.

The chain couples TRBV20-1 to TRBJ1-2; TRBD1 aligns across 10 bases. The length of the CDR3 is 16 residues. Germline V CDR1 and CDR2: DFQATT, SNEGSKA (reference sequence). The trim removed 3 bases at V and 4 bases at J, leaving 11 bases unmatched. CDR3 in amino acids: CSASPSGTGELYGYTF. CDR3 sequence (DNA): TGCAGTGCTAGTCCTAGCGGGACAGGGGAACTCTATGGCTACACCTTC.

CDR3 sequence (DNA): TGTGCCAGCAGCTCGAACAGGGGGGTGGAAACCCAGTACTTC. Encoded protein: CASSSNRGVETQYF. The chain employs TRBV7-2 and TRBJ2-5, with TRBD1 matching over 8 bases. This CDR3 region has 14 residues. The germline V gene has CDR1 SGHTA and CDR2 FQGNSA. V lost 4 bases and J lost 8; bases outside the gene matches: 9.

The rearrangement joins TRBV4-1 to TRBJ2-5, with TRBD1 matching 10 bases. The CDR3 is 15 amino acids. Germline V lookup: CDR1 MGHRA, CDR2 YSYEKL. V lost 4 bases, J lost 5 bases, and 7 bases stayed unmatched. CDR3 nucleotides: TGCGCCAGCAGCCCCCGACAGGGGGCCATGGAGACCCAGTACTTC. It specifies CASSPRQGAMETQYF.

This clonotype has just one count. J is TRBJ1-4 and V is TRBV30; D is possibly TRBD1 (6 bases). In germline, CDR1 is GTSNPN, CDR2 SVGIG (reference sequence). V lost 0 bases and J 7 bases, leaving 15 bases between the germline ends. This CDR3 spans 15 amino acids. In DNA form, the CDR3 reads TGTGCCTGGAGTGTATCCGGGGGCGCAAGTGAAAAACTGTTTTTT. Its translation is CAWSVSGGASEKLFF. The full variable domain, its missing parts supplied by reference TRBV30 and TRBJ1-4, is SQTIHQWPATLVQPVGSPLSLECTVEGTSNPNLYWYRQAAGRGLQLLFYSVGIGQISSEVPQNLSASRPQDRQFILSSKKLLLSDSGFYLCAWSVSGGASEKLFFGSGTQLSVL.

The genes are TRBV20-1 and TRBJ2-1; D possibly corresponds to TRBD2 (5 bases). The germline V gene encodes CDR1 DFQATT and CDR2 SNEGSKA (reference sequence). V lost 5 bases and J lost 10, with 12 bases in between. This CDR3 contains 11 residues. CDR3 loop: CSARTRSEQFF. For the CDR3, the DNA is TGCAGTGCTCGTACTAGATCGGAGCAGTTCTTC.

The rearrangement uses TRBV7-2 and TRBJ2-1, with D hard to call. The CDR3 has 12 amino acids. V was cut by 1 base and J by 15 bases, with 13 bases left in between. CDR1 is SGHTA and CDR2 is FQGNSA in the germline V gene. CDR3 protein: CASSLVVPLAFF. The CDR3 region has the DNA TGTGCCAGCAGCTTAGTTGTCCCATTAGCGTTCTTC.